This T cell receptor (beta chain) emerged from a study of blood T cells in healthy people across ages. Sample-barcoded 5' priming and a J-beta primer mix drove a second PCR of about 6 to 11 cycles. TCRdb called the 5' RACE reads again in MiXCR, with one record for every CDR3 protein. Among 1.5 million to 2 million distinct CDR3 sequences, approximately 28% were seen once, and the ten largest hold roughly 8.2%. The sample comprised blood. The origin of this receptor is a woman aged 30 to 39 in good health.

The CDR3 DNA sequence: TGCAGTGCTAGTTTCCGTGGACGCACAGATACGCAGTATTTT. Translation gives CSASFRGRTDTQYF. The gene calls are TRBV20-1 and TRBJ2-3; no firm D call. Trimming left V 3 bases short and J 1 base short, with 11 bases between. The germline V gene has CDR1 DFQATT and CDR2 SNEGSKA (reference sequence). The CDR3 is made up of 14 amino acids.